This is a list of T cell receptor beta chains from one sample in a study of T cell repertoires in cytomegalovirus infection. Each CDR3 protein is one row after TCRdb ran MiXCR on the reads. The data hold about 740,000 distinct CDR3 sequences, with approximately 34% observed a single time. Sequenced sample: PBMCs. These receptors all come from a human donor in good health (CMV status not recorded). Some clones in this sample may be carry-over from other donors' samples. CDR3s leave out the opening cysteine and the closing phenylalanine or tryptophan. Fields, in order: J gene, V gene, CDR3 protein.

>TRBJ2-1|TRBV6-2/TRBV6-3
ASSERGEQF
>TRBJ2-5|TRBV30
AWERTGGWETQY
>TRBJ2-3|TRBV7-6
ASSQLRDRRTDTQY
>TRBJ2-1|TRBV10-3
AIRPDRGRQF
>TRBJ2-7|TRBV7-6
ASSSWTSGSSYEQY
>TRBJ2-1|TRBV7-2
ASSWGPSDSNEQF
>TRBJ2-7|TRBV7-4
ASSNSRTWEQY
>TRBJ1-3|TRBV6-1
ASSQKRAGGNTIY
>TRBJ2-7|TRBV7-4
ASRSLKGRGTEGVEQY
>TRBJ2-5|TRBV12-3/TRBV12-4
ASSPLLSSQETQY
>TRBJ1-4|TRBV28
ASRTRVYEKLF
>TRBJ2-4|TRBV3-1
ASSQDKQTAKNIQY
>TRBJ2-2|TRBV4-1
ASSQDPGPTNTGELF
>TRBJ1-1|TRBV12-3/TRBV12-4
ASNLPGEDTEAF
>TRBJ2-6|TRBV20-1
SARDRGTGANVLT
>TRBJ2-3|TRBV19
ASSIAGQTPRSTDTQY
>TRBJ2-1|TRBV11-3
ASSPPETDNEQF